This TCR beta chain appears in the sequencing data of a study of shared clonotypes between healthy human individuals. The overall study: Two women and three men aged 18 to 49 served as donors.

Notes on this clone: Its target is unknown.

Notes on the study in general: Generation probabilities were higher for clonotypes shared across all four sorted-subset donors than for unshared ones. Naive subsets typically showed greater estimated richness than memory subsets.

Sequenced by immunoSEQ multiplex PCR; TCRdb stores in-frame clones only, minus some. The sample consists of under 1 million clones, 96% of them appearing once. CD45RO-negative CD8 cells positively selected for CCR7 made up the naive population, which excluded terminally differentiated effector memory CD45RA+ cells. The CDR3 totals 16 residues. V dropped 3 bases and J dropped 6; count of bases not matched to a gene: 6. Germline-derived CDR1 and CDR2 are SEHNR and FQNEAQ (reference sequence). This TCR was sampled from a man under 40 in good health. The chain links TRBV7-9 to TRBJ2-2, with 11 nucleotides matching TRBD2. Sequenced sample: naive CD8+ T cells sorted from blood. CDR3 residues: CASSLLAGGLAGELFF. DNA for the CDR3: TGTGCCAGCAGCTTGTTAGCGGGAGGGCTGGCCGGGGAGCTGTTTTTT.